This T cell receptor beta chain was observed in a study of cytomegalovirus exposure and HLA in healthy donors. Study-level results: Reportedly, TCR beta sequences accurately predicted HLA-A and HLA-B alleles in most subjects. TCR beta V- and J-gene trimming was later associated with a missense DCLRE1C variant.

At the time of sampling, donors were nominally healthy, though unrecorded immune exposures were likely. 60 Vbeta and 13 Jbeta primers were used in PCR. Sequencing used immunoSEQ multiplex PCR; TCRdb keeps in-frame clones, though not all of them. Counted here are about 190,000 clones, around three quarters occurring once; the ten biggest clones make up less than 2%. Remarks on this clone: Its cognate antigen is unknown.

The CDR3 is 13 residues long. Germline lookup yields CDR1 SNHLY and CDR2 FYNNEI. V trimming: 6 bases; J trimming: 4 bases; junction bases outside the gene matches: 5. Sequencing was carried out using PBMCs. The V call is TRBV2, the J call TRBJ2-7, with TRBD2 identical over 8 bases. The clonotype was recovered from a woman aged 18-29 years in good health and CMV-seronegative. CDR3 sequence reads: CASRGTSKYEQYF. CDR3 nucleotide sequence: TGTGCCAGCAGAGGGACTAGTAAGTACGAGCAGTACTTC.